This TCR beta chain is drawn from a study of beta chain features in type 1 diabetes. Study details: Cell yields, age and gender were similar between patients and healthy donors. Analysis included 95 million to 140 million sorted cells drawn from all samples.

V gave up 7 bases and J gave up 0 bases, with 13 bases separating them. The CDR3 is 16 residues long. Per the germline V gene, CDR1 is SEHNR and CDR2 is FQNEAQ (reference sequence). cDNA synthesis used the whole RNA isolate, giving expressed TCRB sequences. Assay: immunoSEQ multiplex PCR; the TCRdb copy retains only in-frame clones and omits some. Among 220,000 or so clones listed, about 63% were seen once. Every sorted population was more than 95% pure. The clonotype comes from a man aged 25 to 40 in good health. The chain has TRBV7-9 and TRBJ2-6; D is unresolved. The sequenced material came from naive CD4+ T cells from blood. CDR3 protein: CASTPRSLSGANVLTF. The CDR3 DNA reads as TGTGCCAGCACCCCCCGGAGCCTCTCTGGGGCCAACGTCCTGACTTTC.